Below, one TCR beta chain is given with its context. What it binds is not known. The method was immunoSEQ multiplex PCR; TCRdb's version includes in-frame clones alone and lacks a portion of them. In the table there are 100,000 to 120,000 clones, approximately 90% of which are singletons. This CDR3 is built from 17 residues. The germline gives CDR1 KGHSH, CDR2 LQKENI. V was shortened by 6 bases and J by 5 bases, with 25 bases between the two germline ends. This specimen comes from a study of T cell responses to AZD1222 COVID-19 vaccine. Overall study context: Investigators merged groups given second doses at roughly 4 or roughly 12 weeks.

The study's findings and limits: There were mostly white British donors and more females than males, and clonal diversity was possibly underestimated. There were repertoire samples only from the period after the peak T cell response.

The TCR was taken from an adult in good health. This rearrangement joins TRBV18 to TRBJ2-5; D may be TRBD2 (5 bases). This specimen was peripheral blood, taken on day 0 of AZD1222 vaccination. In nucleotides, the CDR3 is TGTGCCAGCTCCCCTCGGGGAGCTGGATACGGAAGGGAGACCCAGTACTTC. Protein sequence: CASSPRGAGYGRETQYF.